These 28 T cell receptor beta chains originate from one sample sequenced in a study of T cell changes during pregnancy in multiple sclerosis. Profiled with immunoSEQ multiplex PCR; TCRdb holds only in-frame clones, not every one. The sample holds 25,000 to 35,000 clones; roughly nine tenths are singletons and the top ten take 4.5% to 5.5%. Sequenced here: peripheral blood, sampled in the first trimester of pregnancy. Receptors were obtained from a female donor in good health, enrolled as a control in a pregnancy study.

The chain recombines TRBV10-3 with TRBJ1-5, with a tentative D call TRBD1 (5 bases). Trimming removed 11 bases at V and 1 base at J, with 18 bases between. CDR1 is ENHRY and CDR2 is SYGVKD in the germline V gene. This CDR3 has 15 amino acids. The CDR3 DNA reads as TGTGCCGTACGGGGGGGATTGGAGAGCAATCAGCCCCAGCATTTT. Translation gives CAVRGGLESNQPQHF.

The chain is built from TRBV7-7 and TRBJ2-1; 14 bases are a match to TRBD2. The CDR3 has 15 residues. J gave up 9 bases and V 5 bases, and 6 bases lay outside the gene matches. The germline V gene encodes CDR1 SSHAT and CDR2 FNYEAQ (reference sequence). Here the CDR3 reads CASSPGLAGDIEQFF. DNA for the CDR3: TGTGCCAGCAGCCCGGGACTAGCGGGAGATATTGAGCAGTTCTTC. Based on the CDR3 plus reference TRBV7-7 and TRBJ2-1, the full variable domain is GAGVSQSPRYKVTKRGQDVTLRCDPISSHATLYWYQQALGQGPEFLTYFNYEAQPDKSGLPSDRFSAERPEGSISTLTIQRTEQRDSAMYRCASSPGLAGDIEQFFGPGTRLTVL.

The V and J genes are TRBV6-6 and TRBJ1-6; 7 bases match TRBD1. The CDR3 extends over 13 amino acids. Germline assignment: CDR1 MNHNY and CDR2 SVGAGI (reference sequence). V gave up 7 bases and J gave up 10 bases; unmatched junction bases: 7. CDR3 coding DNA: TGTGCCAGCACACAGGGGTCCGACTCACCCCTCCACTTT. Amino acids: CASTQGSDSPLHF.

This chain uses TRBV9 with TRBJ1-1; D is ambiguous. The CDR3 loop spans 13 amino acids. The germline V gene encodes CDR1 SGDLS and CDR2 YYNGEE. The V gene lost 4 bases and the J gene lost 4 bases, with 11 bases spanning the gap. The CDR3 nucleotides are TGTGCCAGCAGCCTGCGGGTAGCCACTGAAGCTTTCTTT. This codes for CASSLRVATEAFF.

The rearrangement uses TRBV4-3 and TRBJ2-1; 8 bases fit TRBD2. V was clipped by 1 base and J by 0 bases; unmatched bases: 5. CDR3 length: 17 amino acids. The germline V gene encodes CDR1 LGHNA and CDR2 YSLEER. The CDR3 bases are TGCGCCAGCAGCCAAGCCCTAGCGGGTCTCTCCTACAATGAGCAGTTCTTC. Its protein is CASSQALAGLSYNEQFF.

This clone was counted a single time. The chain joins TRBV6-5 to TRBJ2-7, with 8 bases fitting TRBD2. The J segment lost 3 bases and the V segment lost 5 bases, leaving 6 bases of the junction unmatched. Germline V gene sequence: CDR1 MNHEY, CDR2 SVGAGI. CDR3 length: 14 residues. The DNA of the CDR3 is TGTGCCAGCAGTCCCGGCGGGGGGTACTACGAGCAGTACTTC. It codes for CASSPGGGYYEQYF.

The gene calls are TRBV9 and TRBJ2-7, with D tentatively TRBD2 (6 bases). Germline loops: CDR1 SGDLS, CDR2 YYNGEE. This CDR3 region has 14 residues. The V gene lost 2 bases and the J gene lost 2 bases, with 11 bases spanning the gap. Here the CDR3 reads CASSVAGGTYEQYF. The CDR3 coding sequence is TGTGCCAGCAGCGTTGCCGGGGGAACCTACGAGCAGTACTTC.

The chain joins TRBV28 to TRBJ1-2; 7 bases are a match to TRBD1. Per the germline V gene, CDR1 is MDHEN and CDR2 is SYDVKM. The V gene end was trimmed by 3 bases and the J gene end by 5 bases; junction bases not matched to a gene: 3. CDR3 length equals 13 residues. CDR3 amino acids: CASSFRGQYGYTF. The CDR3 bases are TGTGCCAGCAGTTTTAGGGGGCAGTATGGCTACACCTTC.

This sequence joins TRBV27 and TRBJ2-3; weak D call: TRBD1 (5 bases). Germline V lookup: CDR1 MNHEY, CDR2 SMNVEV (reference sequence). V was shortened by 2 bases and J by 0 bases, with 9 bases between the two germline ends. This CDR3 is 15 amino acids long. The CDR3 bases are TGTGCCAGCAGTTTAGGGGCGTCTAGCACAGATACGCAGTATTTT. Amino acid sequence: CASSLGASSTDTQYF.

This chain links TRBV30 with TRBJ2-7; possibly TRBD1 for D (6 bases). The germline V gene encodes CDR1 GTSNPN and CDR2 SVGIG (reference sequence). This CDR3 has 13 residues. The V end lost 7 bases, the J end lost 2 bases, and 15 bases lay between the germline ends. CDR3 in amino acids: CALNRERAYEQYF. The CDR3 DNA is TGTGCCTTGAACAGGGAGAGGGCCTACGAGCAGTACTTC.

CDR3 amino acids: CASSLRQEGQPQHF. In DNA form, the CDR3 reads TGTGCCAGCAGTTTACGCCAGGAAGGTCAGCCCCAGCATTTT. The J gene is TRBJ1-5, the V gene TRBV27; no definite D call. V lost 2 bases and J 6 bases, leaving 11 bases between the germline ends. The CDR3 has 14 amino acids. Germline V gene sequence: CDR1 MNHEY, CDR2 SMNVEV (reference sequence).

The J gene is TRBJ2-1, the V gene TRBV4-3; TRBD2 matches 12 bases. V shed 3 bases, J shed 1 base, and the junction held 10 bases outside the gene matches. The V gene's germline CDR1 is LGHNA and CDR2 YSLEER. The CDR3 runs 19 residues. The CDR3 coding sequence is TGCGCCAGCAGCCAGGAAACTAGCGGGGGGACCCTATCCTACAATGAGCAGTTCTTC. The encoded protein is CASSQETSGGTLSYNEQFF.

This chain uses TRBV30 with TRBJ1-5; TRBD1 is a possible D gene (5 bases). Per germline, CDR1 GTSNPN and CDR2 SVGIG (reference sequence). The CDR3 is 14 residues long. Trimming cost V 1 base and J 1 base, with 8 bases left between them. The CDR3 DNA sequence: TGTGCCTGGAGTGCGGGACTAAGCAATCAGCCCCAGCATTTT. It specifies CAWSAGLSNQPQHF. Supplemented by reference TRBV30 and TRBJ1-5, the full variable domain reads SQTIHQWPATLVQPVGSPLSLECTVEGTSNPNLYWYRQAAGRGLQLLFYSVGIGQISSEVPQNLSASRPQDRQFILSSKKLLLSDSGFYLCAWSAGLSNQPQHFGDGTRLSIL.

This chain's CDR3 is CASGLGTASYGYTF. CDR3 DNA: TGTGCTAGTGGTTTGGGGACAGCCTCCTATGGCTACACCTTC. The genes are TRBV12-5 and TRBJ1-2, with D tentatively TRBD1 (6 bases). This CDR3 has 14 amino acids. Germline CDR1 LGHNT, CDR2 FRNRAP. V lost 1 base and J lost 4, with 10 bases in between.

This chain links TRBV28 with TRBJ1-2, with 8 bases that match TRBD1. This CDR3 spans 14 amino acids. V lost 4 bases to trimming and J lost 3 bases; unmatched junction nucleotides: 4. The germline CDR1 and CDR2 sequences are MDHEN and SYDVKM. The chain's CDR3 is CASSSAGGDYGYTF. CDR3 DNA: TGTGCCAGCAGTTCCGCAGGGGGCGACTATGGCTACACCTTC.

The chain couples TRBV29-1 to TRBJ2-1, with 7 bases identical to TRBD1. With V trimmed by 0 bases and J by 6 bases, 5 bases remained unmatched. CDR3 length: 14 amino acids. Looked up from germline, CDR1 is SQVTM and CDR2 is ANQGSEA. In nucleotides, the CDR3 is TGCAGCGTTGAAGATGAGGGGGCAGGCAATGAGCAGTTCTTC. Amino acid sequence: CSVEDEGAGNEQFF.

This clone has just one count. V gene TRBV27 combines with J gene TRBJ2-1; D possibly corresponds to TRBD1 (5 bases). The germline V gene has CDR1 MNHEY and CDR2 SMNVEV (reference sequence). The CDR3 sequence is 15 residues long. V was pared by 5 bases and J by 6 bases, with 17 bases between. CDR3 residues: CASSLSPRAPNEQFF. The CDR3 DNA sequence: TGTGCCAGCAGTCTCTCCCCCAGGGCGCCCAATGAGCAGTTCTTC.

V usage is TRBV5-4 and J usage is TRBJ2-7, with TRBD2 matching over 12 bases. Trimming cost V 0 bases and J 11 bases; bases outside gene matches: 6. The CDR3 totals 14 residues. Germline lookup yields CDR1 SGHNT and CDR2 YYREEE (reference sequence). The CDR3 bases are TGTGCCAGCAGCTTGGACCTAGCGGGAGGGTGGGAGTACTTC. This sequence encodes CASSLDLAGGWEYF.

V usage is TRBV7-9 and J usage is TRBJ2-6, with TRBD2 matching 7 bases. Trimming cost V 7 bases and J 3 bases; bases outside gene matches: 9. The germline gives CDR1 SEHNR, CDR2 FQNEAQ (reference sequence). The CDR3 loop spans 16 amino acids. In DNA, the CDR3 is TGTGCCAGCACGGGCGGGGGAGGGGTTGGGGCCAACGTCCTGACTTTC. Translation gives CASTGGGGVGANVLTF.

The CDR3: CASSFGRGGGLNEQFF. The CDR3 DNA is TGTGCCAGCAGCTTTGGAAGGGGGGGAGGGTTGAATGAGCAGTTCTTC. The chain carries TRBV5-4 and TRBJ2-1; D may be TRBD2 (7 bases). With 2 bases removed from V and 7 bases from J, the gap between germline ends came to 19 bases. The CDR3 contains 16 residues. Germline V gene sequence: CDR1 SGHNT, CDR2 YYREEE (reference sequence).

The rearrangement uses TRBV2 and TRBJ1-1, with D uncertain. Germline lookup yields CDR1 SNHLY and CDR2 FYNNEI. The V end was cut by 2 bases, the J end by 3 bases, with 16 bases between. The CDR3 consists of 16 residues. The CDR3 loop reads CASSERFGGRDTEAFF. CDR3 sequence (DNA): TGTGCCAGCAGTGAAAGGTTCGGCGGCCGGGACACTGAAGCTTTCTTT.

The rearrangement uses TRBV7-2 and TRBJ2-1; 14 nucleotides agree with TRBD2. This CDR3 has 17 residues. V dropped 0 bases and J dropped 4; count of bases not matched to a gene: 2. Germline V gene sequence: CDR1 SGHTA, CDR2 FQGNSA. The CDR3: CASSLARLAGGYNEQFF. CDR3 bases: TGTGCCAGCAGCTTAGCCCGACTAGCGGGAGGGTACAATGAGCAGTTCTTC.

The V call is TRBV6-5, the J call TRBJ2-1; 10 nucleotides agree with TRBD2. This CDR3 region has 14 residues. The V gene's germline CDR1 is MNHEY and CDR2 SVGAGI. Trimming took 6 bases from V and 16 from J; bases not matched to a gene: 15. The CDR3 here is CASRRAGTSVNPFF. The CDR3 DNA is TGTGCCAGCAGAAGAGCCGGGACTAGCGTAAATCCTTTCTTC.

The V gene is TRBV2, the J gene TRBJ2-1; unclear D gene. Germline CDR1 is SNHLY and CDR2 is FYNNEI. The ends were cut back, 6 bases at V and 8 bases at J, with 11 bases in the middle. This CDR3 has 12 amino acids. In nucleotides, the CDR3 is TGTGCCAGCAGCGGCACTACTGATGAGCAGTTCTTC. Encoded protein: CASSGTTDEQFF.

The sample holds one count of this clone. The V gene is TRBV5-1, the J gene TRBJ2-3; 10 bases match TRBD1. The CDR3 spans 20 residues. The V segment lost 4 bases and the J segment 3 bases; nucleotides outside the gene matches: 20. Per the germline V gene, CDR1 is SGHRS and CDR2 is YFSETQ. CDR3: CASSKVAMPGQGIVTDTQYF. The CDR3 bases are TGCGCCAGCAGCAAGGTCGCCATGCCGGGACAGGGGATTGTGACAGATACGCAGTATTTT.

The chain has TRBV5-1 and TRBJ1-2; D not resolved. Germline V gene lookup returns CDR1 SGHRS and CDR2 YFSETQ. Trimming took off 0 bases at V and 2 bases at J, with 8 bases between the two ends. CDR3 length: 14 amino acids. For the CDR3, the DNA is TGCGCCAGCAGCTTGGTCCAGATGAACTATGGCTACACCTTC. Residues: CASSLVQMNYGYTF.

The chain is built from TRBV6-5 and TRBJ1-1, with D perhaps matching TRBD1 (6 bases). CDR1 is MNHEY, CDR2 SVGAGI, per germline. V lost 6 bases and J 1 base, leaving 9 bases between the germline ends. CDR3 length: 13 amino acids. CDR3 DNA: TGTGCCAGCAGCTCGACAGGGAACACTGAAGCTTTCTTT. It codes for CASSSTGNTEAFF.

V gene TRBV23-1 combines with J gene TRBJ1-2, with D possibly being TRBD1 (5 bases). TRBV23-1 is sorted into the ORF group, with uncertain function. The CDR3 is made up of 15 amino acids. Trimming removed 3 bases at V and 1 base at J, with 12 bases between. The CDR3, as DNA: TGCGCCAGCAGTCATGGGCAGGGCCATAACTATGGCTACACCTTC. Amino acids: CASSHGQGHNYGYTF.